A single sample is the source of the 12 T cell receptor beta chains below, sequenced in a study of cytomegalovirus exposure and HLA in healthy donors. The PCR used 60 Vbeta and 13 Jbeta primers. The protocol was immunoSEQ multiplex PCR, while the TCRdb copy is restricted to in-frame clones and leaves out a portion. The specimen's table records tens of thousands of clones. The source material was PBMCs. The origin of the receptors is a middle-aged man in good health and CMV-seronegative.

This rearrangement joins TRBV10-3 to TRBJ1-2, with 7 bases lining up with TRBD1. J gave up 1 base and V 5 bases, and 10 bases lay outside the gene matches. The germline gives CDR1 ENHRY, CDR2 SYGVKD. There are 16 residues in the CDR3. CDR3 DNA sequence: TGTGCCATCAGTTACGGACAGGTCGTGGGTAACTATGGCTACACCTTC. As protein: CAISYGQVVGNYGYTF.

The V and J genes are TRBV9 and TRBJ1-2; no definite D call. Germline loops: CDR1 SGDLS, CDR2 YYNGEE. The CDR3 spans 13 residues. V lost 4 bases, J lost 5 bases, and 12 bases lay in between. The DNA for the CDR3 is TGTGCCAGCAGCCCCGGAGCGTTATATGGCTACACCTTC. Amino acids: CASSPGALYGYTF.

In nucleotides, the CDR3 is TGTGCCAGCAGCGTAACAGGGAACACCGGGGAGCTGTTTTTT. The encoded protein is CASSVTGNTGELFF. V usage is TRBV9 and J usage is TRBJ2-2; tentative D call: TRBD1 (5 bases). Per germline, CDR1 SGDLS and CDR2 YYNGEE. Trimming shortened V by 1 base and J by 1 base, and 5 bases separated the two germline ends. The CDR3 spans 14 residues.

The chain employs TRBV27 and TRBJ2-7; TRBD1 might be the D (5 bases). The CDR3 has 14 residues. CDR1 and CDR2 from the germline V gene are MNHEY and SMNVEV (reference sequence). V was clipped by 4 bases and J by 2 bases, with 12 bases between them. The DNA of the CDR3 is TGTGCCAGCAGTTCCCGGACACTACCCTACGAGCAGTACTTC. As protein: CASSSRTLPYEQYF.

The chain is built from TRBV28 and TRBJ2-3; 10 nucleotides line up with TRBD1. The CDR3 has 15 residues. Germline-derived CDR1 and CDR2 are MDHEN and SYDVKM. The V segment lost 5 bases and the J segment 5 bases; nucleotides outside the gene matches: 7. The CDR3 DNA reads TGTGCCAGCAGTAATCGGGACAGGGGTGGAGATACGCAGTATTTT. Translated, it gives CASSNRDRGGDTQYF.

This chain uses TRBV6-1 with TRBJ1-5; 7 positions agree with TRBD1. Germline loops: CDR1 MNHNS, CDR2 SASEGT. The CDR3 has 15 amino acids. The V and J ends lost 5 bases and 3 bases, in that order; junction bases with no gene match: 7. The CDR3 bases are TGTGCCAGCAGTAAGATGACAGGGTACAATCAGCCCCAGCATTTT. It codes for CASSKMTGYNQPQHF.

The chain links TRBV2 to TRBJ2-1; the D is unclear. CDR1 is SNHLY, CDR2 FYNNEI, per germline. This CDR3 is built from 13 residues. The V end was cut by 7 bases, the J end by 4 bases, with 11 bases between. The CDR3 here is CASNVQLYNEQFF. In DNA, the CDR3 is TGTGCCAGCAACGTACAGCTTTACAATGAGCAGTTCTTC.

The rearrangement uses TRBV11-2 and TRBJ1-2, with D possibly matching TRBD1 (6 bases). Trimming left V 5 bases short and J 4 bases short, with 14 bases between. Germline V gene lookup returns CDR1 SGHAT and CDR2 FQNNGV. The CDR3 runs to 14 residues. CDR3 sequence (DNA): TGTGCCAGCAGCGAGCAGGCAGGGGCCTATGGCTACACCTTC. Amino acids: CASSEQAGAYGYTF.

The rearrangement joins TRBV5-6 to TRBJ2-3; 10 bases are a match to TRBD2. CDR3 length: 16 residues. After removal of 7 bases from V and 0 bases from J, the junction contained 8 bases not matched to a gene. Germline V CDR1 and CDR2: SGHDT, YYEEEE. The CDR3 here is CASAPSGSSSTDTQYF. CDR3 nucleotide sequence: TGTGCCAGCGCGCCTAGCGGGAGTTCTAGCACAGATACGCAGTATTTT. The full variable domain, its missing parts supplied by reference TRBV5-6 and TRBJ2-3, is DAGVTQSPTHLIKTRGQQVTLRCSPKSGHDTVSWYQQALGQGPQFIFQYYEEEERQRGNFPDRFSGHQFPNYSSELNVNALLLGDSALYLCASAPSGSSSTDTQYFGPGTRLTVL.

This sequence joins TRBV11-2 and TRBJ2-7; D possibly corresponds to TRBD1 (6 bases). Trimming stripped 1 base from V and 0 bases from J, with 10 bases between. The CDR3 runs to 15 residues. CDR1 is SGHAT, CDR2 FQNNGV, per germline. The CDR3 protein is CASSLVQGSSYEQYF. As DNA, the CDR3 is TGTGCCAGCAGCTTAGTTCAGGGGAGCTCCTACGAGCAGTACTTC.

J is TRBJ2-5 and V is TRBV6-5, with a weak D call TRBD1 (6 bases). The germline CDR1 and CDR2 sequences are MNHEY and SVGAGI. Deletions cut 5 bases from V and 2 bases from J, with 12 bases between. CDR3 length: 14 residues. The CDR3 loop is CASSLDRTQETQYF. The DNA for the CDR3 is TGTGCCAGCAGTCTCGACAGGACACAAGAGACCCAGTACTTC.

The V call is TRBV5-1, the J call TRBJ2-7, with D possibly being TRBD1 (6 bases). Germline V lookup: CDR1 SGHRS, CDR2 YFSETQ. The CDR3 totals 15 residues. V dropped 4 bases and J dropped 3 bases, with 17 bases sitting between them. CDR3 coding DNA: TGCGCCAGCAGCCCGACCGCGGACAGAGACTACGAGCAGTACTTC. Encoded protein: CASSPTADRDYEQYF. Filled out from reference TRBV5-1 and TRBJ2-7, the complete variable domain reads KAGVTQTPRYLIKTRGQQVTLSCSPISGHRSVSWYQQTPGQGLQFLFEYFSETQRNKGNFPGRFSGRQFSNSRSEMNVSTLELGDSALYLCASSPTADRDYEQYFGPGTRLTVT.